This paragraph reports one TCR beta chain. Blood sampling took place at baseline, cycle 4 day 1, and cycle 7 day 1. Only in-frame clones appear in the TCRdb table, and some are missing; sequencing was by immunoSEQ multiplex PCR. The sample shows roughly 100,000 clones, approximately 93% of them seen only once. Per the germline V gene, CDR1 is MNHEY and CDR2 is SVGAGI. The V end was cut by 2 bases, the J end by 6 bases, with 8 bases between. This CDR3 region has 14 residues. The data derive from a study of OX40 agonist ivuxolimab in advanced cancers. Looking at the study overall: Administration of intravenous ivuxolimab to patients occurred every 2 weeks at 0.01 to 10 mg/kg. Participants, about 83% male, averaged approximately 65 years of age, ranging from 23 to 79.

The source was CD4+ or CD8+ T cells sorted from blood, collected in a trial of the OX40 agonist ivuxolimab. The J gene is TRBJ1-6, the V gene TRBV6-5; a weak D match, TRBD1 (6 bases). This clonotype was obtained from an adult with an advanced solid tumor such as melanoma, head and neck, liver or kidney cancer. The CDR3 is CASSYVQGNSPLHF. The CDR3 coding sequence is TGTGCCAGCAGTTACGTACAGGGTAATTCACCCCTCCACTTT.